This T cell receptor beta chain was found in a study of shared clonotypes between healthy human individuals. With 6 bases removed from V and 3 bases from J, the gap between germline ends came to 3 bases. The CDR3 extends over 10 amino acids. Per the germline V gene, CDR1 is SGDLS and CDR2 is YYNGEE. Clones were read by immunoSEQ multiplex PCR, and TCRdb kept only the in-frame ones, dropping some. This sample has 1,500,000 or so clones, with approximately 98.5% found just once. The sequenced sample consisted of naive CD4+ T cells sorted from blood. Subset noted: CD45RA+ positively selected. The source of this sequence is a man aged 25-40 years in good health. The chain joins TRBV9 to TRBJ2-5, with no clear D. In nucleotides, the CDR3 is TGTGCCAGCAAGGAAGAGACCCAGTACTTC. Translated, it gives CASKEETQYF.